The 32 T cell receptor beta chains below were found in one sample sequenced in a study of blood T cell repertoires in COVID-19. Data came from immunoSEQ multiplex PCR; TCRdb stores just in-frame clones and leaves some out. The sample lists about 160,000 clones; approximately 80% were seen once. The sample taken for sequencing was peripheral blood. These receptors all come from an elderly woman with acute or convalescent COVID-19.

This clone was picked up a small number of times. This sequence joins TRBV4-2 and TRBJ1-1; TRBD1 agrees at 7 bases. The germline gives CDR1 LGHNA, CDR2 YNFKEQ. This CDR3 is 14 amino acids long. V was pared by 5 bases and J by 6 bases, with 9 bases of the junction left unmatched. CDR3 in DNA: TGTGCCAGCAGCATACAGGGGTGGCCCCCTGAAGCTTTCTTT. Translating gives CASSIQGWPPEAFF.

V usage is TRBV10-2 and J usage is TRBJ1-4; 7 nucleotides line up with TRBD1. Germline-derived CDR1 and CDR2 are WSHSY and SAAADI. V shed 6 bases, J shed 7 bases, and the junction held 8 bases outside the gene matches. The CDR3 has 14 residues. CDR3: CASRRDRAGEKLFF. CDR3 sequence (DNA): TGCGCCAGCAGGAGAGACAGGGCGGGTGAAAAACTGTTTTTT.

The chain has TRBV2 and TRBJ1-4; D uncertain. V lost 2 bases to trimming and J lost 5 bases, with 12 bases between them. Per the germline V gene, CDR1 is SNHLY and CDR2 is FYNNEI. The CDR3 has 15 residues. In DNA, the CDR3 is TGTGCCAGCAGTGAATTTGGCTCCAAAAATGAAAAACTGTTTTTT. Protein: CASSEFGSKNEKLFF.

The V gene is TRBV11-2, the J gene TRBJ1-1; TRBD1 agrees at 7 bases. Trimming took 5 bases from V and 10 from J; bases not matched to a gene: 7. CDR3 size: 12 residues. Germline values: CDR1 SGHAT, CDR2 FQNNGV. CDR3 sequence: CASSQQGMGAFF. CDR3 coding DNA: TGTGCCAGCAGCCAACAGGGGATGGGAGCTTTCTTT.

V usage is TRBV30 and J usage is TRBJ1-1; no clear D gene. Germline V gene sequence: CDR1 GTSNPN, CDR2 SVGIG (reference sequence). The CDR3 has 13 amino acids. V was clipped by 0 bases and J by 3 bases, with 8 bases between them. As DNA, the CDR3 is TGTGCCTGGAGTGTACCGGGATACACTGAAGCTTTCTTT. It yields the protein CAWSVPGYTEAFF.

There are a few counts of this clone. The V and J genes are TRBV2 and TRBJ1-2, with 9 bases aligning to TRBD1. This CDR3 has 12 amino acids. Germline loops: CDR1 SNHLY, CDR2 FYNNEI. J lost 7 bases, V lost 6 bases, and 3 bases had no gene match. This chain's CDR3 is CASSEDRGGYTF. The CDR3 DNA reads as TGTGCCAGCAGCGAGGACAGGGGTGGCTACACCTTC.

The chain carries TRBV7-2 and TRBJ1-6; TRBD1 agrees at 7 bases. With V trimmed by 4 bases and J by 9 bases, 9 bases remained unmatched. Germline lookup yields CDR1 SGHTA and CDR2 FQGNSA. CDR3 size: 15 residues. The CDR3 sequence: CASSSDRAGGSPLHF. CDR3 nucleotide sequence: TGTGCCAGCAGCTCCGACAGGGCGGGCGGTTCACCCCTCCACTTT.

The chain recombines TRBV7-2 with TRBJ2-3, with TRBD2 as a possible D gene (6 bases). Germline CDR1 reads SGHTA; CDR2 reads FQGNSA. Trimming left V 4 bases short and J 2 bases short, with 13 bases between. The CDR3 is 15 amino acids. DNA of the CDR3: TGTGCCAGCAGCTCCGATAGCGGAATCACAGATACGCAGTATTTT. Its translation: CASSSDSGITDTQYF.

V is TRBV5-1 and J is TRBJ2-2; D perhaps matches TRBD1 (6 bases). The length of the CDR3 is 14 residues. Germline V gene data show CDR1 as SGHRS and CDR2 as YFSETQ. With 5 bases removed from V and 1 base from J, the gap between germline ends came to 9 bases. This CDR3 is CASRLTGNTGELFF. In DNA, the CDR3 is TGCGCCAGCAGACTGACAGGGAACACCGGGGAGCTGTTTTTT.

Only one count was recorded for this clone. V and J are TRBV15 and TRBJ2-1, with TRBD1 matching over 7 bases. V gave up 5 bases and J gave up 6 bases; unmatched junction bases: 4. This CDR3 is 13 amino acids long. Germline values: CDR1 LNHNV, CDR2 YYDKDF (reference sequence). The CDR3 spells CATSLTGSNEQFF. For the CDR3, the DNA is TGTGCCACCAGCTTGACAGGGTCCAATGAGCAGTTCTTC.

The chain links TRBV5-4 to TRBJ1-6, with a weak D call TRBD1 (5 bases). This CDR3 is 14 amino acids long. Germline V gene sequence: CDR1 SGHNT, CDR2 YYREEE (reference sequence). V gave up 0 bases and J gave up 7 bases, with 8 bases separating them. CDR3 amino acids: CASSLARGNSPLHF. The CDR3 nucleotides read TGTGCCAGCAGCTTGGCTAGGGGAAATTCACCCCTCCACTTT.

The gene calls are TRBV5-4 and TRBJ2-7; TRBD1 aligns across 7 bases. J gave up 0 bases and V 0 bases, and 3 bases lay outside the gene matches. CDR1 and CDR2 (germline): SGHNT, YYREEE (reference sequence). CDR3 length: 15 residues. CDR3 coding DNA: TGTGCCAGCAGCTTGGGAGGGGACAGCTCCTACGAGCAGTACTTC. This encodes CASSLGGDSSYEQYF.

The rearrangement links TRBV6-6 to TRBJ1-2; D is ambiguous. With 2 bases removed from V and 3 bases from J, the gap between germline ends came to 7 bases. Germline V gene data show CDR1 as MNHNY and CDR2 as SVGAGI (reference sequence). The CDR3 loop spans 13 amino acids. CDR3 region: CASSYGRDYGYTF. CDR3 in DNA: TGTGCCAGCAGTTACGGCCGGGACTATGGCTACACCTTC.

The genes are TRBV4-1 and TRBJ2-1; 8 bases match TRBD2. Trimming at V came to 1 base and at J to 4 bases, leaving 6 bases not matched to a gene. CDR1 and CDR2 (germline): MGHRA, YSYEKL. This CDR3 has 16 amino acids. The CDR3 DNA reads as TGCGCCAGCAGCCAAGGGACCGGGACTAGATACAATGAGCAGTTCTTC. Protein sequence: CASSQGTGTRYNEQFF.

This chain uses TRBV10-3 with TRBJ2-1, with 10 bases aligning to TRBD2. Unmatched junction bases numbered 5, after V lost 6 bases and J lost 6 bases. Germline assignment: CDR1 ENHRY and CDR2 SYGVKD. The length of the CDR3 is 14 residues. CDR3 in DNA: TGTGCCATCAGGCAAGCGGGAGGGCTCAATGAGCAGTTCTTC. Residues: CAIRQAGGLNEQFF.

V usage is TRBV6-5 and J usage is TRBJ1-1; a weak D match, TRBD1 (5 bases). Germline loops: CDR1 MNHEY, CDR2 SVGAGI. Trimming cost V 6 bases and J 4 bases, with 12 bases left between them. The CDR3 contains 13 residues. The CDR3 here is CASRSRGITEAFF. The CDR3 nucleotides read TGTGCCAGCAGGAGTCGGGGGATCACTGAAGCTTTCTTT.

This sequence joins TRBV10-1 and TRBJ2-1; unclear D gene. Trimming shortened V by 0 bases and J by 7 bases, and 10 bases separated the two germline ends. Germline V lookup: CDR1 WNHNN, CDR2 SYGVQD (reference sequence). The CDR3 has 14 amino acids. CDR3 sequence: CASSESPHRNEQFF. The CDR3 bases are TGCGCCAGCAGTGAGTCCCCCCACCGGAATGAGCAGTTCTTC.

The V gene is TRBV6-2 or TRBV6-3, the J gene TRBJ1-2; tentative D call: TRBD1 (6 bases). This CDR3 is built from 15 residues. Germline CDR1 reads MNHEY; CDR2 reads SVGEGT. V dropped 2 bases and J dropped 0 bases, with 10 bases sitting between them. This CDR3 reads CASSYPRGSNYGYTF. CDR3 DNA sequence: TGTGCCAGCAGTTACCCTAGGGGGTCTAACTATGGCTACACCTTC.

This clone was detected only a few times. The rearrangement links TRBV11-2 to TRBJ2-1; 8 nucleotides match TRBD1. Germline V gene sequence: CDR1 SGHAT, CDR2 FQNNGV. V trimming: 1 base; J trimming: 0 bases; junction bases outside the gene matches: 2. This CDR3 contains 16 residues. CDR3 in amino acids: CASSLAGGISYNEQFF. The CDR3 region has the DNA TGTGCCAGCAGCTTAGCAGGGGGCATCTCCTACAATGAGCAGTTCTTC.

V gene TRBV12-3 or TRBV12-4 combines with J gene TRBJ2-1, with TRBD2 identical over 11 bases. The CDR3 has 13 amino acids. Trimming removed 6 bases from V and 5 bases from J; junction bases left unmatched: 0. CDR3 protein: CASRGLADNEQFF. CDR3 DNA: TGTGCCAGCAGGGGACTAGCGGACAATGAGCAGTTCTTC.

The V and J genes are TRBV18 and TRBJ2-2; TRBD2 is a possible D gene (6 bases). Germline lookup yields CDR1 KGHSH and CDR2 LQKENI. The CDR3 loop spans 17 amino acids. Trimming left V 3 bases short and J 0 bases short, with 14 bases between. CDR3 bases: TGTGCCAGCTCACCGTTAGCGGAGAGCGCGAACACCGGGGAGCTGTTTTTT. Residues: CASSPLAESANTGELFF.

The chain joins TRBV9 to TRBJ2-7; D is possibly TRBD2 (5 bases). The V and J ends lost 0 bases and 7 bases respectively, with 14 bases between them. Germline V gene data show CDR1 as SGDLS and CDR2 as YYNGEE. The CDR3 consists of 14 residues. The DNA for the CDR3 is TGTGCCAGCAGCGTAGTAATGAATGGAGGAGAGCAGTACTTC. Translating it yields CASSVVMNGGEQYF.

The chain couples TRBV5-6 to TRBJ2-1, with 9 bases lining up with TRBD1. The CDR3 contains 16 residues. Germline loops: CDR1 SGHDT, CDR2 YYEEEE. V lost 4 bases, J lost 0 bases, and 5 bases stayed unmatched. The CDR3 here is CASSGGTGNSYNEQFF. The CDR3 bases are TGTGCCAGCAGCGGGGGGACAGGGAACTCCTACAATGAGCAGTTCTTC.

The rearrangement uses TRBV4-2 and TRBJ2-1; 7 bases match TRBD1. V trimming: 4 bases; J trimming: 5 bases; junction bases outside the gene matches: 11. Germline V gene sequence: CDR1 LGHNA, CDR2 YNFKEQ. The CDR3 is made up of 16 amino acids. The chain's CDR3 is CASSRTSGTVNNEQFF. The CDR3 nucleotides are TGTGCCAGCAGCCGAACCTCCGGGACAGTTAACAATGAGCAGTTCTTC.

V is TRBV7-9 and J is TRBJ1-1, with 10 positions matching TRBD1. After removal of 5 bases from V and 10 bases from J, the junction contained 10 bases not matched to a gene. The CDR3 consists of 14 residues. Germline CDR1 SEHNR, CDR2 FQNEAQ (reference sequence). CDR3 sequence reads: CASSPPWGQGTAFF. The CDR3 bases are TGTGCCAGCAGCCCCCCCTGGGGACAGGGGACAGCTTTCTTT.

V gene TRBV7-9 combines with J gene TRBJ2-1, with TRBD1 identical over 10 bases. The CDR3 contains 15 residues. The V gene end was trimmed by 5 bases and the J gene end by 7 bases; junction bases not matched to a gene: 8. Germline V gene sequence: CDR1 SEHNR, CDR2 FQNEAQ (reference sequence). CDR3 loop: CASSPAGTGVNEQFF. The CDR3 region has the DNA TGTGCCAGCAGCCCCGCCGGGACAGGGGTAAATGAGCAGTTCTTC.

This clone has only a few counts. The chain recombines TRBV9 with TRBJ1-1; no reliable D call. There are 14 residues in the CDR3. The germline CDR1 and CDR2 sequences are SGDLS and YYNGEE. V gave up 3 bases and J gave up 2 bases, with 11 bases separating them. CDR3 DNA sequence: TGTGCCAGCAGCGCTTCTACCCTAAACACTGAAGCTTTCTTT. Translated, it gives CASSASTLNTEAFF. Full variable domain (remainder filled in from reference TRBV9 and TRBJ1-1): DSGVTQTPKHLITATGQRVTLRCSPRSGDLSVYWYQQSLDQGLQFLIQYYNGEERAKGNILERFSAQQFPDLHSELNLSSLELGDSALYFCASSASTLNTEAFFGQGTRLTVV.

This chain uses TRBV5-1 with TRBJ1-2; D gene unclear. This CDR3 spans 13 amino acids. Germline V gives CDR1 SGHRS, CDR2 YFSETQ. Deletions cut 3 bases from V and 5 bases from J, with 11 bases between. As DNA, the CDR3 is TGCGCCAGCAGCTCCCCTCGGGATTATGGCTACACCTTC. It specifies CASSSPRDYGYTF.

The gene calls are TRBV5-1 and TRBJ2-3, with D perhaps matching TRBD2 (6 bases). Germline V gene data show CDR1 as SGHRS and CDR2 as YFSETQ. V was pared by 5 bases and J by 2 bases, with 12 bases between. The length of the CDR3 is 14 residues. In nucleotides, the CDR3 is TGCGCCAGCAGGTCCAGCGGGTTCACAGATACGCAGTATTTT. Translating it yields CASRSSGFTDTQYF.

The chain joins TRBV11-2 to TRBJ2-1; 12 nucleotides align to TRBD2. The germline V gene has CDR1 SGHAT and CDR2 FQNNGV. V was clipped by 5 bases and J by 5 bases; unmatched bases: 13. The CDR3 is made up of 18 amino acids. The CDR3 here is CASSPFGTSGRLHNEQFF. The CDR3 DNA sequence: TGTGCCAGCAGCCCATTCGGGACTAGCGGGCGACTGCACAATGAGCAGTTCTTC.

V is TRBV30 and J is TRBJ2-7, with D perhaps TRBD1 (6 bases). The V end lost 5 bases, the J end lost 3 bases, and 11 bases lay between the germline ends. Per the germline V gene, CDR1 is GTSNPN and CDR2 is SVGIG (reference sequence). CDR3 length: 12 residues. The CDR3 region is CAWGDTYYEQYF. DNA of the CDR3: TGTGCCTGGGGGGACACCTACTACGAGCAGTACTTC.

J is TRBJ2-7 and V is TRBV5-6, with 11 bases that match TRBD2. Per the germline V gene, CDR1 is SGHDT and CDR2 is YYEEEE. With 4 bases clipped from V and 3 bases from J, the junction kept 3 bases outside the gene matches. This CDR3 contains 14 residues. The CDR3 loop reads CASSRSGRGYEQYF. The CDR3 DNA follows: TGTGCCAGCAGCCGTAGCGGGAGGGGCTACGAGCAGTACTTC. Together with reference TRBV5-6 and TRBJ2-7, the CDR3 gives the full variable domain: DAGVTQSPTHLIKTRGQQVTLRCSPKSGHDTVSWYQQALGQGPQFIFQYYEEEERQRGNFPDRFSGHQFPNYSSELNVNALLLGDSALYLCASSRSGRGYEQYFGPGTRLTVT.